The 6 T cell receptor beta chains below were found in one sample sequenced in a study of kidney transplant recipient with SARS-CoV-2 infection. MiXCR was run by TCRdb on the reads, yielding one entry per CDR3 protein. The sample has some 220,000 distinct CDR3 sequences, more than 25% seen once; the top ten hold roughly 7%. The sequencing used a blood sample, collected at baseline and on approximately day 120 from a kidney transplant recipient. The receptors shown here come from a male patient between 25 and 39 years old who had COVID-19 and was a kidney transplant recipient. Some T cells could come from the graft donor.

The sample holds many counts of this clonotype. This chain joins TRBV3-1 and TRBJ1-2; D gene uncertain. The CDR3 sequence is 13 residues long. Germline loops: CDR1 LGHDT, CDR2 YNNKEL (reference sequence). V shed 4 bases and J shed 7 bases, with 13 bases lying between them. In nucleotides, the CDR3 is TGTGCCAGCAGCCGGACCGAGTTTCCTGGCTACACCTTC. Translated, it gives CASSRTEFPGYTF. Complete variable domain (other parts from reference TRBV3-1 and TRBJ1-2): DTAVSQTPKYLVTQMGNDKSIKCEQNLGHDTMYWYKQDSKKFLKIMFSYNNKELIINETVPNRFSPKSPDKAHLNLHINSLELGDSAVYFCASSRTEFPGYTFGSGTRLTVV.

Concerning this clonotype: It may be a read error: a sequence one base away is much more abundant. The CDR3 reads CSATDLLFRKTYGYTF. CDR3 DNA sequence: TGCAGTGCTACGGACCTGCTGTTTCGAAAGACCTATGGCTACACCTTC. The chain recombines TRBV20-1 with TRBJ1-2; D unresolved. Trimming removed 4 bases at V and 4 bases at J, with 22 bases between. In germline, CDR1 is DFQATT, CDR2 SNEGSKA (reference sequence). CDR3 length: 16 amino acids.

This clonotype was observed many times. The chain uses TRBV4-1 and TRBJ1-4; D not certain. The V gene lost 0 bases and the J gene lost 7 bases, with 12 bases spanning the gap. In germline, CDR1 is MGHRA, CDR2 YSYEKL. The CDR3 is 15 amino acids. This chain's CDR3 is CASSQEGNLREKLFF. For the CDR3, the DNA is TGCGCCAGCAGCCAAGAGGGGAATTTGCGTGAAAAACTGTTTTTT.

Regarding this clonotype: A much larger clone sits a single nucleotide away, making a read error possible. The chain recombines TRBV6-1 with TRBJ1-1; D is undetermined. Germline CDR1 is MNHNS and CDR2 is SASEGT. This CDR3 contains 18 residues. Deletions cut 5 bases from V and 4 bases from J, with 26 bases between. In DNA, the CDR3 is TGTGCCAGCAGTCCCCGCGACGGGAGTCACCCGGTGGGCACTGAAGCTTTCTTT. It is translated as CASSPRDGSHPVGTEAFF.

For this clonotype: Given a much more abundant clone one base away, this may be a read error. The V call is TRBV6-1, the J call TRBJ1-2; D is unclear. CDR1 MNHNS and CDR2 SASEGT come from the germline V gene. This CDR3 has 17 residues. The CDR3 is CASSLSVSMRKTYGHTF. The CDR3 DNA follows: TGTGCCAGCAGTCTTTCCGTCTCTATGCGAAAGACCTATGGCCACACCTTC.

The V and J genes are TRBV4-2 and TRBJ2-3; 9 bases agree with TRBD2. There are 18 residues in the CDR3. After removal of 0 bases from V and 2 bases from J, the junction contained 9 bases not matched to a gene. The germline gives CDR1 LGHNA, CDR2 YNFKEQ. The CDR3 here is CASSQEVWAGGSTDTQYF. CDR3 DNA: TGTGCCAGCAGCCAAGAGGTCTGGGCGGGAGGGTCCACAGATACGCAGTATTTT.